This TCR beta chain originates from a study of T cells in localized non-small cell lung cancer. Findings of the study overall: Sequencing was restricted to one tumor region; therefore, heterogeneity remains possible. In uninvolved adjacent lung, T cell clonality reached its highest value, exceeding tumor. An association was observed between higher blood T cell density and longer overall survival. Out of the top 100 tumor clones, a median about 58 were seen in adjacent lung.

Germline V gene lookup returns CDR1 SGHTA and CDR2 FQGNSA. CDR3 length: 17 amino acids. V dropped 1 base and J dropped 3; count of bases not matched to a gene: 6. TCRdb's copy holds only in-frame clones and misses some; the assay was immunoSEQ multiplex PCR. The sample lists about 26,000 clones, roughly nine tenths occurring once. The table lists this clone with a few counts. The antigen remains undetermined. This clonotype was obtained from a female donor over 55 with stage II squamous cell lung carcinoma. The sequences come from peripheral blood, collected before any cancer treatment. This sequence joins TRBV7-2 and TRBJ2-2; 9 bases match TRBD2. In DNA form, the CDR3 reads TGTGCCAGCAGCTTAGTTGGCGGGAGGGAGTACACCGGGGAGCTGTTTTTT. Its protein is CASSLVGGREYTGELFF.